A selection of T cell receptor beta chains follows, all from one sample in a study of cytomegalovirus exposure and HLA in healthy donors. Profiling relied on immunoSEQ multiplex PCR, and the TCRdb table lists in-frame clones only, not all of them. The repertoire holds about 160,000 clones, with about 65% as singletons. What was sequenced was PBMCs. The receptors here all came from a man between 35 and 55 years old in good health and CMV-seropositive. Each CDR3 is given without its conserved first and last residue. Fields, in order: CDR3 protein, V gene, D gene. A D gene is named only where the DNA matches it firmly.

CDR3: ASTSDKNTEAF
V: TRBV9
D: .

CDR3: ASSVGTGGKNIQY
V: TRBV9
D: TRBD1

CDR3: ASSTQGTAKAF
V: TRBV4-3
D: TRBD1

CDR3: ASSLRTGPDEQY
V: TRBV5-1
D: .

CDR3: ASSSVPNTEAF
V: TRBV7-9
D: .

CDR3: ASSGLGGQADTQY
V: TRBV5-6
D: .

CDR3: ASSQLSGGQQETQY
V: TRBV14
D: TRBD2

CDR3: AWNTLGGRETQY
V: TRBV30
D: .

CDR3: ASSQAGQGSYEQY
V: TRBV4-2
D: TRBD1

CDR3: AISDPRLAGGTDTQY
V: TRBV10-3
D: TRBD2

CDR3: ASSLGDRAAGELF
V: TRBV7-9
D: TRBD1

CDR3: ASSQLGALGEQY
V: TRBV19
D: .

CDR3: ASSQVDGYT
V: TRBV5-8
D: .

CDR3: ASSEDLQGCGYT
V: TRBV9
D: TRBD1

CDR3: ASPGGAGDTEAF
V: TRBV6-5
D: .

CDR3: ASSKDQGTNYGYT
V: TRBV18
D: .

CDR3: ASSLESYEQY
V: TRBV6-1
D: .

CDR3: ASSLGQGLSYEQY
V: TRBV27
D: .

CDR3: ASSFDQGASTEAF
V: TRBV7-8
D: TRBD1

CDR3: AWSHNLQGWTEAF
V: TRBV30
D: .

CDR3: ASSLSGGNSPLH
V: TRBV5-1
D: .

CDR3: ASSQRLATYEQY
V: TRBV4-3
D: .

CDR3: ASSLRGGVEAF
V: TRBV27
D: .

CDR3: ASSLLGSQEAF
V: TRBV27
D: .

CDR3: ASSPQGSGWRDTQY
V: TRBV25-1
D: TRBD2

CDR3: ASRLPGGAGEQY
V: TRBV19
D: TRBD2

CDR3: ASSLITGNTIY
V: TRBV7-8
D: .

CDR3: ASSESDSSNYGYT
V: TRBV6-4
D: .

CDR3: ASSYSGLAKNIQY
V: TRBV6-5
D: .

CDR3: ASSFAGRSYEQY
V: TRBV27
D: .

CDR3: ATSGDRGAYEQY
V: TRBV15
D: TRBD1

CDR3: ATATGWKSPLH
V: TRBV2
D: TRBD1

CDR3: ASMGQGGTEAF
V: TRBV19
D: TRBD1

CDR3: ASTQWGGNSYEQY
V: TRBV7-2
D: TRBD2

CDR3: SAADGVYQETQY
V: TRBV29-1
D: .

CDR3: ASRDSANYGYT
V: TRBV6-5
D: .

CDR3: ASSPGQGYTGELF
V: TRBV9
D: TRBD1

CDR3: ASSPRAGEGSYEQY
V: TRBV18
D: TRBD2

CDR3: ASSLSGGLGSLDQPQH
V: TRBV28
D: .

CDR3: ASSPGQGAFYEQY
V: TRBV7-9
D: TRBD1

CDR3: ASRRTNSGDLYEQF
V: TRBV6-6
D: TRBD2

CDR3: ASSEGGYSYNEQF
V: TRBV6-1
D: .

CDR3: ASSRDRMRGYT
V: TRBV4-3
D: TRBD1

CDR3: ASSRSGGTEAF
V: TRBV4-3
D: .

CDR3: ASRTVELVF
V: TRBV6-6
D: .

CDR3: ASTKGLRGSYEQY
V: TRBV2
D: .

CDR3: ASSQDLRGWGSGNTIY
V: TRBV4-2
D: .

CDR3: ASSYSRGYEQY
V: TRBV6-6
D: .

CDR3: ASSAGQGYYNEQF
V: TRBV11-3
D: TRBD1

CDR3: ASRWNLGQYNEQF
V: TRBV7-9
D: .

CDR3: ASSLAGSYEQY
V: TRBV7-2
D: .

CDR3: ATSPHFTGENT
V: TRBV15
D: TRBD1

CDR3: SVLRGDSPGGYT
V: TRBV29-1
D: TRBD1

CDR3: ASSFQGGPYEQY
V: TRBV19
D: .

CDR3: ASSLRDRDQGRDSPLH
V: TRBV5-1
D: TRBD1

CDR3: ASSNPGTAVQPQH
V: TRBV21-1
D: .

CDR3: ASSQGGTGVNSPLH
V: TRBV14
D: TRBD1

CDR3: ASSRGGQTNEKLF
V: TRBV5-1
D: TRBD1

CDR3: ATSAGPVSGYT
V: TRBV15
D: .

CDR3: ASSIPGQSTLEPQH
V: TRBV2
D: .